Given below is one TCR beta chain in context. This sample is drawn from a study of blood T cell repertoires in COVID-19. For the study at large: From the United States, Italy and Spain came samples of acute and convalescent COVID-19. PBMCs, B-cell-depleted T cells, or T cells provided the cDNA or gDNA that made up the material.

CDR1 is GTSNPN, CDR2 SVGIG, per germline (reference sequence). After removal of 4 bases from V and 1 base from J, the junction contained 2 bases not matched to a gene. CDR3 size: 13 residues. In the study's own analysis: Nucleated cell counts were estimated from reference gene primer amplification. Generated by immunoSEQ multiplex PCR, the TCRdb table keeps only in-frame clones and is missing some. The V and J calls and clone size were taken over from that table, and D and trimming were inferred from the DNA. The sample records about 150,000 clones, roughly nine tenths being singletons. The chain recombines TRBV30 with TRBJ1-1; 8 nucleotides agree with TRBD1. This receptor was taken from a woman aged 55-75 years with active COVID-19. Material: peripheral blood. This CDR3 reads CAWTGGGNTEAFF. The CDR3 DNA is TGTGCCTGGACAGGGGGCGGGAACACTGAAGCTTTCTTT. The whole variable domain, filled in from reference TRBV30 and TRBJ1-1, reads SQTIHQWPATLVQPVGSPLSLECTVEGTSNPNLYWYRQAAGRGLQLLFYSVGIGQISSEVPQNLSASRPQDRQFILSSKKLLLSDSGFYLCAWTGGGNTEAFFGQGTRLTVV.